A single sample is the source of the 18 T cell receptor beta chains below, sequenced in a study of shared clonotypes between healthy human individuals. Repertoires were generated with immunoSEQ multiplex PCR, while TCRdb's copy carries only in-frame clones and drops some. The sample has roughly 1,600,000 clones; 98% to 99% are singletons. Source material: naive CD4+ T cells sorted from blood. Subset described: CD45RA+ positively selected. These receptors came from a young man in good health.

The gene calls are TRBV2 and TRBJ2-7; D unclear. The CDR3 consists of 14 residues. CDR1 and CDR2 (germline): SNHLY, FYNNEI. Between the trimmed V and J ends, which lost 5 bases and 0 bases, there was a span of 11 bases. The DNA for the CDR3 is TGTGCCAGCAGTTCAACACTACTCTCCTACGAGCAGTACTTC. Encoded protein: CASSSTLLSYEQYF.

The chain recombines TRBV9 with TRBJ2-1; 11 nucleotides line up with TRBD2. V dropped 2 bases and J dropped 8; count of bases not matched to a gene: 6. This CDR3 contains 15 residues. The germline V gene encodes CDR1 SGDLS and CDR2 YYNGEE. The CDR3 sequence is CASSVGTSGSYEQFF. The CDR3 nucleotides are TGTGCCAGCAGCGTGGGTACTAGCGGGAGCTATGAGCAGTTCTTC.

V usage is TRBV4-3 and J usage is TRBJ2-7, with TRBD2 matching over 11 bases. The CDR3 extends over 15 amino acids. From germline, CDR1 is LGHNA and CDR2 YSLEER. Trimming took 3 bases from V and 4 from J; bases not matched to a gene: 5. CDR3 nucleotide sequence: TGCGCCAGCAGCCAGGCTAGCGGGGGGACTTACGAGCAGTACTTC. This encodes CASSQASGGTYEQYF.

The V and J genes are TRBV21-1 and TRBJ2-7; TRBD2, as called in the table, went unchecked against the DNA. TRBV21-1 is recorded as a pseudogene. This CDR3 comprises 17 residues. The CDR3 region has the DNA TGTGCCAGCATTTGGTTCTGGGGAGGGCAGATATTTTACGAGCAGTACTTC. Protein sequence: CASIWFWGGQIFYEQYF.

The V gene is TRBV15, the J gene TRBJ2-1; TRBD2 aligns across 10 bases. The V gene's germline CDR1 is LNHNV and CDR2 YYDKDF (reference sequence). V lost 3 bases and J lost 8; bases outside the gene matches: 16. This CDR3 comprises 18 residues. This CDR3 reads CATSSRTSPSGSSHEQFF. CDR3 nucleotides: TGTGCCACCAGCAGCCGAACGTCCCCTAGCGGGAGCTCTCATGAGCAGTTCTTC.

This clone has a single count. The V call is TRBV7-9, the J call TRBJ2-3; 9 nucleotides match TRBD1. Unmatched junction bases numbered 11, after V lost 1 base and J lost 3 bases. The CDR3 totals 18 residues. Germline CDR1 reads SEHNR; CDR2 reads FQNEAQ (reference sequence). This CDR3 reads CASSLGQMGTGKTDTQYF. The DNA for the CDR3 is TGTGCCAGCAGCTTAGGTCAAATGGGGACAGGGAAGACAGATACGCAGTATTTT.

The V and J genes are TRBV6-5 and TRBJ1-2, with D uncertain. The CDR3 spans 13 residues. Between the trimmed V and J ends, which lost 6 bases and 4 bases, there was a span of 12 bases. Germline lookup yields CDR1 MNHEY and CDR2 SVGAGI. The chain's CDR3 is CASSNSPGYGYTF. CDR3 nucleotide sequence: TGTGCCAGCAGCAACTCCCCCGGCTATGGCTACACCTTC.

This chain joins TRBV12-5 and TRBJ1-5, with D unclear. This CDR3 region has 13 residues. Germline CDR1 reads LGHNT; CDR2 reads FRNRAP. V lost 4 bases, J lost 0 bases, and 4 bases lay in between. The CDR3 nucleotides are TGTGCTAGTGGTTATGGTAGCAATCAGCCCCAGCATTTT. It is translated as CASGYGSNQPQHF.

The chain recombines TRBV15 with TRBJ2-2; D not certain. V lost 5 bases and J 0 bases, leaving 10 bases between the germline ends. This CDR3 has 15 residues. Germline V gene data show CDR1 as LNHNV and CDR2 as YYDKDF (reference sequence). CDR3 protein: CATSGGRPNTGELFF. CDR3 in DNA: TGTGCCACCAGCGGTGGGCGACCGAACACCGGGGAGCTGTTTTTT.

This chain connects TRBV7-9 to TRBJ2-7; D not certain. CDR3 length: 11 residues. V was trimmed by 4 bases and J by 6 bases, leaving 7 bases between them. Germline CDR1 SEHNR, CDR2 FQNEAQ (reference sequence). The CDR3 nucleotides read TGTGCCAGCAGCTCCTCGGGCGAGCAGTACTTC. It specifies CASSSSGEQYF. The variable domain in full, with the rest retrieved from reference TRBV7-9 and TRBJ2-7, is DTGVSQNPRHKITKRGQNVTFRCDPISEHNRLYWYRQTLGQGPEFLTYFQNEAQLEKSRLLSDRFSAERPKGSFSTLEIQRTEQGDSAMYLCASSSSGEQYFGPGTRLTVT.

V and J are TRBV7-9 and TRBJ2-1, with D tentatively TRBD2 (7 bases). CDR3 length equals 18 residues. Deletions cut 3 bases from V and 2 bases from J, with 20 bases between. CDR1 is SEHNR and CDR2 is FQNEAQ in the germline V gene (reference sequence). CDR3 sequence reads: CASSLGAGAQRTYNEQFF. Here the CDR3 DNA reads TGTGCCAGCAGCTTGGGGGCGGGAGCACAGCGTACCTACAATGAGCAGTTCTTC.

V usage is TRBV5-1 and J usage is TRBJ2-2; D unclear. V was shortened by 2 bases and J by 4 bases, with 9 bases between the two germline ends. Germline assignment: CDR1 SGHRS and CDR2 YFSETQ. This CDR3 is 14 amino acids long. CDR3 sequence reads: CASSFMAATGELFF. As DNA, the CDR3 is TGCGCCAGCAGCTTTATGGCAGCCACCGGGGAGCTGTTTTTT.

This chain links TRBV7-9 with TRBJ2-2; 7 nucleotides match TRBD2. The CDR3 loop spans 14 amino acids. The junction had 1 base not matched to a gene; V was cut back by 3 bases and J by 3 bases. Germline loops: CDR1 SEHNR, CDR2 FQNEAQ (reference sequence). The CDR3 loop is CASSFTSDTGELFF. For the CDR3, the DNA is TGTGCCAGCAGCTTCACTAGCGACACCGGGGAGCTGTTTTTT.

The chain recombines TRBV9 with TRBJ2-7, with TRBD2 matching over 11 bases. Germline lookup yields CDR1 SGDLS and CDR2 YYNGEE. V trimming: 0 bases; J trimming: 3 bases; junction bases outside the gene matches: 8. CDR3 size: 17 residues. The CDR3 region has the DNA TGTGCCAGCAGCGTAGGGGGAGCTAGCGGGAGGTTCTACGAGCAGTACTTC. This codes for CASSVGGASGRFYEQYF.

In this sample, this clone turned up once. This sequence joins TRBV5-8 and TRBJ2-7; D is ambiguous. This CDR3 has 15 amino acids. Trimming took off 1 base at V and 0 bases at J, with 11 bases between the two ends. Germline-derived CDR1 and CDR2 are SGHTS and YDEGEE. CDR3 residues: CASSLRVASSYEQYF. The CDR3 bases are TGTGCCAGCAGCTTGCGGGTTGCGAGCTCCTACGAGCAGTACTTC.

The genes are TRBV28 and TRBJ2-1; no clear D. The V end lost 4 bases, the J end lost 9 bases, and 7 bases lay between the germline ends. Germline V gene lookup returns CDR1 MDHEN and CDR2 SYDVKM. The CDR3 loop spans 11 amino acids. CDR3: CASSSTSEQFF. The CDR3 DNA sequence: TGTGCCAGCAGTTCGACGTCTGAGCAGTTCTTC.

J is TRBJ2-7 and V is TRBV4-1; TRBD1 aligns across 8 bases. The V segment lost 0 bases and the J segment 2 bases; nucleotides outside the gene matches: 12. This CDR3 contains 18 residues. Germline loops: CDR1 MGHRA, CDR2 YSYEKL. CDR3 region: CASSQDPAWTGQTYEQYF. CDR3 DNA sequence: TGCGCCAGCAGCCAAGATCCGGCATGGACAGGGCAAACCTACGAGCAGTACTTC.

The CDR3: CASSLGGTRNTEAFF. The CDR3 DNA is TGTGCCAGCAGCTTGGGAGGGACAAGAAACACTGAAGCTTTCTTT. V usage is TRBV5-4 and J usage is TRBJ1-1; possible D gene TRBD1, 6 bases. The CDR3 spans 15 residues. Germline CDR1 and CDR2: SGHNT and YYREEE (reference sequence). V dropped 0 bases and J dropped 2 bases, with 11 bases sitting between them.